The 18 T cell receptor beta chains below all came from one sample that was sequenced in a study of technical replicates of blood from a few donors. Libraries were prepared by immunoSEQ multiplex PCR; TCRdb keeps only in-frame clonotypes and omits some of them. The data contain around 100,000 clones, just under 95% of them singletons. Input material: T cells isolated from PBMCs. The source of these receptors is a human donor in good health.

This sequence joins TRBV5-8 and TRBJ1-4; no definite D call. CDR1 is SGHTS, CDR2 YDEGEE, per germline. Trimming shortened V by 4 bases and J by 8 bases, and 15 bases separated the two germline ends. This CDR3 is 14 amino acids long. The CDR3 nucleotides read TGTGCCAGCAGCACGGATCTAGCTCAAGAAAAACTGTTTTTT. Amino acid sequence: CASSTDLAQEKLFF.

The chain joins TRBV11-2 to TRBJ2-4; 10 bases are shared with TRBD1. The CDR3 consists of 19 residues. Germline-derived CDR1 and CDR2 are SGHAT and FQNNGV. V lost 1 base and J lost 3; bases outside the gene matches: 12. The CDR3 loop reads CASSLGLGQGSFGKNIQYF. The CDR3, as DNA: TGTGCCAGCAGCTTAGGCCTGGGACAGGGGAGTTTCGGCAAAAACATTCAGTACTTC. Drawing the rest from reference TRBV11-2 and TRBJ2-4, the complete variable domain is EAGVAQSPRYKIIEKRQSVAFWCNPISGHATLYWYQQILGQGPKLLIQFQNNGVVDDSQLPKDRFSAERLKGVDSTLKIQPAKLEDSAVYLCASSLGLGQGSFGKNIQYFGAGTRLSVL.

The chain is built from TRBV27 and TRBJ1-5, with D perhaps TRBD1 (5 bases). The CDR3 is 15 amino acids. Per the germline V gene, CDR1 is MNHEY and CDR2 is SMNVEV (reference sequence). V was trimmed by 3 bases and J by 0 bases, leaving 9 bases between them. The CDR3 nucleotides read TGTGCCAGCAGTTTTAGTCAGGGTAGCAATCAGCCCCAGCATTTT. This gives the protein CASSFSQGSNQPQHF.

The CDR3 region is CASKVGGPTEAFF. As DNA, the CDR3 is TGTGCCAGCAAGGTAGGGGGCCCAACTGAAGCTTTCTTT. This chain connects TRBV6-5 to TRBJ1-1; 7 positions agree with TRBD1. Germline V lookup: CDR1 MNHEY, CDR2 SVGAGI. The V and J ends lost 7 bases and 5 bases, in that order; junction bases with no gene match: 7. The CDR3 extends over 13 amino acids.

The chain uses TRBV7-3 and TRBJ2-1; 8 bases are a match to TRBD2. V was clipped by 3 bases and J by 14 bases; unmatched bases: 9. The CDR3 consists of 13 residues. The germline CDR1 and CDR2 sequences are SGHTA and FQGTGA. The CDR3 loop is CASSFNSGNDKFF. The DNA of the CDR3 is TGTGCCAGCAGCTTCAATAGCGGGAACGATAAGTTCTTC.

CDR3 nucleotide sequence: TGCAGCGTTGAGTGGCAGAATGAAAAACTGTTTTTT. Amino acid sequence: CSVEWQNEKLFF. This chain connects TRBV29-1 to TRBJ1-4; no clear D gene. Per the germline V gene, CDR1 is SQVTM and CDR2 is ANQGSEA. Trimming pared 3 bases from V and 5 bases from J, leaving 7 bases between. This CDR3 is built from 12 residues.

The rearrangement uses TRBV5-1 and TRBJ2-3; possible D gene TRBD2, 7 bases. V dropped 2 bases and J dropped 2 bases, with 15 bases sitting between them. The CDR3 length is 16 residues. Germline CDR1 SGHRS, CDR2 YFSETQ. CDR3 residues: CASSFLLGGATDTQYF. CDR3 nucleotides: TGCGCCAGCAGCTTTTTACTAGGGGGGGCCACAGATACGCAGTATTTT.

In this sample, this clone turned up once. The V and J genes are TRBV14 and TRBJ1-2, with 8 positions matching TRBD1. Germline values: CDR1 SGHDN, CDR2 FVKESK. The CDR3 is 15 amino acids. With 1 base clipped from V and 3 bases from J, the junction kept 4 bases outside the gene matches. Here the CDR3 DNA reads TGTGCCAGCAGCCAAGTGGGCAGGGGGCACTATGGCTACACCTTC. Translated: CASSQVGRGHYGYTF.

This sequence joins TRBV4-3 and TRBJ1-1, with D uncertain. CDR3 length equals 16 residues. CDR1 is LGHNA, CDR2 YSLEER, per germline. Trimming cost V 0 bases and J 0 bases, with 11 bases left between them. The chain's CDR3 is CASSQDLSPMNTEAFF. DNA for the CDR3: TGCGCCAGCAGCCAAGATTTGTCCCCTATGAACACTGAAGCTTTCTTT.

This sequence joins TRBV7-6 and TRBJ2-5; TRBD2 aligns across 8 bases. V was clipped by 4 bases and J by 2 bases; unmatched bases: 9. The CDR3 runs 16 residues. The germline CDR1 and CDR2 sequences are SGHVS and FNYEAQ. The CDR3 spells CASSSTASGYQETQYF. CDR3 nucleotides: TGTGCCAGCAGCTCGACGGCTAGCGGGTATCAAGAGACCCAGTACTTC.

This clone was counted a single time. The rearrangement joins TRBV7-9 to TRBJ1-2; 8 nucleotides agree with TRBD1. The V segment lost 1 base and the J segment 2 bases; nucleotides outside the gene matches: 6. The CDR3 has 16 amino acids. CDR1 is SEHNR, CDR2 FQNEAQ, per germline (reference sequence). Here the CDR3 reads CASSLGTGTGNYGYTF. The CDR3 bases are TGTGCCAGCAGCTTAGGGACAGGGACGGGAAACTATGGCTACACCTTC.

The gene calls are TRBV2 and TRBJ2-3; 10 nucleotides agree with TRBD2. V shed 6 bases, J shed 0 bases, and the junction held 6 bases outside the gene matches. The CDR3 contains 16 residues. The germline CDR1 and CDR2 sequences are SNHLY and FYNNEI. CDR3 in DNA: TGTGCCAGCAGACCACTAGCGGGGATAAGCACAGATACGCAGTATTTT. It is translated as CASRPLAGISTDTQYF.

The count of this clone is one. The chain couples TRBV12-1 to TRBJ2-5; TRBD2, the table's D call, was not compared with the DNA. TRBV12-1 is listed as a pseudogene. The CDR3 runs to 18 residues. CDR3 sequence: CASSPGTSGRTPQETQYF. The CDR3 coding sequence is TGTGCCAGCAGCCCCGGGACTAGCGGGAGGACCCCCCAAGAGACCCAGTACTTC.

The chain recombines TRBV28 with TRBJ2-2; 8 nucleotides align to TRBD1. CDR1 MDHEN and CDR2 SYDVKM come from the germline V gene. V trimming: 6 bases; J trimming: 6 bases; junction bases outside the gene matches: 3. The CDR3 is made up of 13 amino acids. The CDR3, as DNA: TGTGCCAGCAGGAGGACAGGGCCCGGGGAGCTGTTTTTT. This encodes CASRRTGPGELFF.

The chain is built from TRBV30 and TRBJ2-6; D unclear. V was shortened by 4 bases and J by 0 bases, with 4 bases between the two germline ends. This CDR3 has 13 amino acids. CDR1 and CDR2 (germline): GTSNPN, SVGIG (reference sequence). Here the CDR3 DNA reads TGTGCCTGGATAGACTCTGGGGCCAACGTCCTGACTTTC. This sequence encodes CAWIDSGANVLTF.

This chain uses TRBV7-2 with TRBJ1-5; D remains unclear. The CDR3 loop spans 12 amino acids. Per germline, CDR1 SGHTA and CDR2 FQGNSA. Trimming took off 2 bases at V and 6 bases at J, with 5 bases between the two ends. CDR3 nucleotide sequence: TGTGCCAGCAGCTTATCGGTTCAGCCCCAGCATTTT. This codes for CASSLSVQPQHF.

The chain uses TRBV11-2 and TRBJ2-7; no clear D gene. The CDR3 has 14 amino acids. Germline V lookup: CDR1 SGHAT, CDR2 FQNNGV. The V and J ends lost 1 base and 3 bases respectively, with 10 bases between them. DNA for the CDR3: TGTGCCAGCAGCTTAGGCAGATCCAACTACGAGCAGTACTTC. Amino acids: CASSLGRSNYEQYF.

The chain uses TRBV11-2 and TRBJ2-2, with D maybe TRBD1 (6 bases). This CDR3 spans 16 amino acids. The V end lost 5 bases, the J end lost 7 bases, and 20 bases lay between the germline ends. Germline-derived CDR1 and CDR2 are SGHAT and FQNNGV. The DNA of the CDR3 is TGTGCCAGCAGCCGTCCCCGAGGACAGACTATCGGGGAGCTGTTTTTT. Its translation is CASSRPRGQTIGELFF.